Listed here is a single T cell receptor (beta chain). Its antigen target is currently unknown. One base away there is no much larger clone; base qualities are not given. V is trimmed back by 4 bases and J by 0 bases, and the junction contains 5 bases that no gene match accounts for. The germline V gene encodes CDR1 KGHSH and CDR2 LQKENI. From the cysteine through the phenylalanine, the CDR3 covers 15 amino acids. The retained sequence is limited to the CDR3, 45 bases, with the frame set at the first base. The library was produced with the immunoSEQ multiplex PCR assay. For the multiplex PCR, a mixture combining 60 forward primers for TCR Vbeta segments and 13 reverse primers for TCR Jbeta segments was used. The CDR3 region of rearranged TCR beta genes was amplified from genomic DNA by a multiplex PCR assay. Amplified TCR beta libraries were sequenced as 87-base-pair reads on the Illumina HiSeq System. The study's own analysis went as follows. A later analysis counted tens of millions of unique TCR beta chains across the 640 or so repertoires, and some 11 million of these chains were shared by at least two donors. A nearest-neighbor algorithm error-corrected the raw reads and collapsed the reads into unique sequences, merging closely related sequences to remove PCR and sequencing errors. V, D and J gene segments were assigned by aligning CDR3 sequences to IMGT reference sequences. For a sequence to be retained, a match of at least six nucleotides was required to both a V gene segment and a J gene segment. Rearrangements were classified as productive when the CDR3 lacked stop codons and remained in frame with V and J, and all other rearrangements were classified as non-productive. Following IMGT convention, CDR3 was defined as the stretch from the second conserved V-encoded cysteine up to the conserved J-encoded phenylalanine. In an earlier analysis of roughly 580 of the donors, sequences lacking an unambiguous match to a single V gene segment were excluded. An earlier analysis of under 750 of the donors called V segments functional above 56.7% productive rearrangements and segregating when the between-donor standard deviation exceeded 5%. A statistical classification framework was developed to diagnose cytomegalovirus status using the catalog of TCR beta chain sequences. A later analysis assigned V and J genes by comparing TCR nucleotide sequences with IMGT/GENE-DB human TR gene sequences. The TCRdist pipeline was used in a later analysis to assign CDR3 sequences and most-parsimonious VDJ recombination scenarios. In a later analysis, every TCR beta chain was defined by the combination of its CDR3 amino acid sequence and its V-gene family, and reads without a unique V-gene family were dropped. A later analysis removed 500 to 650 highly shared, low-generation-probability nucleotide sequences to deal with suspected cross-contamination and a sequencing artifact. A later analysis calculated a clonal expansion index for each public chain from normalized within-repertoire ranks of inferred template counts. In a later analysis, generation probabilities were computed with a VDJ recombination model fitted to out-of-frame rearrangements, and the resulting probabilities were checked against IGoR. In a later analysis, hypergeometric tests were used to score TCR-TCR, TCR-HLA and TCR-CMV co-occurrence, with a repertoire-size bias correction applied to TCR pairs. In a later analysis, false discovery rates were estimated by permuting HLA or CMV assignments 20 times. In a later analysis, co-occurring TCRs were grouped with DBSCAN, and TCRdist sequence similarity was added when clustering was performed within HLA-allele-positive subsets. Co-occurrence clustering excluded repertoires with fewer than 30,000 or more than 120,000 public chains, plus five with anomalous nucleotide sharing. The table was pulled from immuneACCESS by TCRdb, which kept in-frame rearrangements only. Such tables lose some clones; where checked, under half of the loss comes from unresolved V genes, and the rest has no known cause. Clone size and V and J calls were adopted from that table, with D and trimming inferred from the DNA. Across this sample there are approximately 240,000 clones, with about 81% seen only once. The ten largest clones represent around 5.7% of the sample.

The cohort consisted of 600 to 750 healthy bone marrow donors. Cohort members were all nominally healthy when sampled, although unrecorded immune exposures were likely present. The donor was CMV seropositive and belonged to the group of 250 to 300 seropositive cohort members. A peripheral blood sample was collected from each donor, and TCR beta sequencing was performed on peripheral blood mononuclear cells. Genomic DNA was extracted from the blood cell samples with the Qiagen DNeasy Blood Extraction Kit. This sample is part of a study of cytomegalovirus exposure and HLA in healthy donors (dated by TCRdb to 2016 to 2017). Some background on the complete study: An earlier analysis of some 500 of the donors reported 250 to 300 Gb of sequence data and some 120 million unique TCR beta sequences from some 180 million T cells. An early release covering roughly 640 HLA-typed donors comprised about 320 gigabases of sequencing data and around 86 million unique TCR sequences. Among the approximately 400 genotyped donors, around 81% belonged to the genetic ancestry cluster associated with self-reported Caucasian donors. The aim of the study was to test whether cataloging public T cell receptors could identify signatures of past pathogen exposure. The study profiled the T cell repertoires of 550 to 700 subjects by immunosequencing and related them to cytomegalovirus serostatus. Along with the roughly 670-subject first cohort, a separate validation cohort of around 120 different subjects was used. To predict cytomegalovirus infection status, the study brought together high-throughput TCR immunosequencing, statistical association of individual TCRs with disease status, and machine learning. In a later analysis, previously published TCR beta repertoires from some 640 donors were re-analyzed and high-resolution HLA genotyping was added so that TCR occurrence patterns could be studied. In the later analysis, no new phenotypic data were used to find candidate immune exposures; instead, reliance was placed on TCR beta sequences and their occurrence across donors. An earlier analysis of around 540 of the donors applied high-throughput TCR beta sequencing to assess whether each TCR beta V gene segment acted as functional or pseudogenic. Alongside the repertoire data, information on donor age, sex, ethnicity and CMV serostatus was compiled. In a later genetic analysis, genome-wide SNP genotypes for about three fifths of the roughly 670 donors were used, and that subset was treated as a discovery cohort. Every repertoire in the discovery cohort had been generated on one and the same sequencing platform. HLA typing included class I and class II loci at four-digit resolution. The number of typed donors differed by locus: about 620-640 for A, B, C, DRB1 and DQB1; about 520 for DQA1; roughly 600 for DPA1; and around 470 for DPB1. A few DR-DQ haplotypes were treated as single units for association and clustering because of strong linkage in the cohort. Among around 400 genotyped donors of the cohort, an average of approximately 240,000 unique TCR beta nucleotide sequences were sequenced per donor, 15% to 20% of them non-productive.

The study at large found these results: A later analysis associated 16,951 TCR beta sequences with specific HLA alleles at a false discovery rate of 0.05. Broadly in line with IMGT annotations, most TCR beta V segments showed up in productive rearrangements about 90% or about 30% of the time in an earlier analysis of roughly 590 of the donors. A further reported finding was that TCR beta sequences accurately predicted the HLA-A and HLA-B alleles for most subjects in the first cohort. According to the authors, the approach could potentially be generalized to other disease states and immunological phenotypes. In both the original and validation cohorts, the classifier was reported to diagnose cytomegalovirus status with high specificity and sensitivity. The sequencing pipeline was judged likely to have produced a cluster of highly shared sequence variants as a technical artifact. A later analysis found that TCR association rates varied across HLA loci, with DRB1 alleles showing the most associated TCRs and HLA-C alleles the fewest. The study listed over 150 TCR beta chains as associated with cytomegalovirus. In a later genetic analysis, fewer N-insertions in productive TCRs were reported among donors in an Asian-associated ancestry cluster than the roughly 700-donor mean. Presence/absence analyses assumed roughly uniform sequencing depth across donors, an assumption that may not hold. In a later genetic analysis, a missense DCLRE1C variant was associated with V-gene and J-gene trimming of TCR beta chains, and the association was replicated in an independent cohort. According to a later analysis, parvovirus B19, influenza, CMV and Epstein-Barr virus appeared linked to several top co-occurrence clusters. A later analysis found that HLA-associated TCR beta chains were more clonally expanded and had lower generation probabilities than equally common non-associated chains. While some public TCRs were present in many individuals, most TCR sequences turned up only very rarely across donors. Linkage disequilibrium might explain the correlated functional status among segregating V segments, but an unknown experimental factor could not be excluded. In a later analysis, most CMV-associated TCR beta chains were found to appear HLA-restricted, with HLA associations seemingly driven largely by CMV exposure. Strong co-occurrence of HLA alleles, especially DR and DQ, made assigning TCR associations to individual alleles difficult. Some IMGT-functional V segments, including TRBV6-2 and TRBV6-3, could not be told apart with the 87-base-pair reads, so those segments were excluded. CMV serostatus was the only immune exposure information available for the cohort. The cohort was sequenced for TCR beta chains only, and without alpha or paired-chain data the features that could be detected were limited. Because counts were too low, seventeen rarely observed V segments, including chromosome 9 orphons, were excluded from the earlier analysis of a few hundred of the donors. A few of the identified cytomegalovirus-associated TCR beta chains were confirmed in vitro to be specific for cytomegalovirus antigens. Because HLA typing was missing for some donors at each locus, association tests included only the typed subset.

The clonotype was recovered from a woman aged 40 to 49 in good health and CMV-seropositive. Sequenced input: PBMCs. The rearrangement joined TRBV18 to TRBJ1-1, and 7 junction bases match TRBD1. The nucleotides read TGTGCCAGCTCACTTCAGGGGGAGGTGAACACTGAAGCTTTCTTT. Its product reads: CASSLQGEVNTEAFF.